A single sample is the source of the 8 T cell receptor beta chains below, sequenced in a study of identical twins. TCRdb reprocessed the 5' RACE reads via MiXCR and lists one record per CDR3 protein. Altogether approximately 890,000 distinct CDR3 sequences are present, around 12% being singletons, with the ten largest covering about 1.6%. The same specimen was also included in a second study, on yellow fever vaccine responses in identical twins.

Specimen: PBMCs. Every receptor here comes from a woman between 18 and 30 years old in good health.

This clonotype was found a few times. The gene calls are TRBV10-3 and TRBJ2-2, with D maybe TRBD2 (5 bases). V lost 8 bases to trimming and J lost 4 bases, with 11 bases between them. The CDR3 runs to 13 residues. Germline V gives CDR1 ENHRY, CDR2 SYGVKD. The CDR3 nucleotides are TGTGCCATCGGAAGGGAGTTCACCGGGGAGCTGTTTTTT. Translation: CAIGREFTGELFF.

The chain links TRBV15 to TRBJ1-1; TRBD1 agrees at 9 bases. The trim removed 0 bases at V and 10 bases at J, leaving 9 bases unmatched. The CDR3 is made up of 15 amino acids. Germline values: CDR1 LNHNV, CDR2 YYDKDF (reference sequence). As DNA, the CDR3 is TGTGCCACCAGCAGAGAAGACGCGGGACAGGGTTCAGCTTTCTTT. Translation: CATSREDAGQGSAFF.

The chain links TRBV7-9 to TRBJ2-7, with D unresolved. V gave up 3 bases and J gave up 4 bases, with 10 bases separating them. CDR3 size: 13 residues. Germline V gives CDR1 SEHNR, CDR2 FQNEAQ (reference sequence). The CDR3 is CASSLGSVYEQYV. In DNA, the CDR3 is TGTGCCAGCAGCTTGGGCAGTGTGTACGAGCAGTACGTC.

This clonotype occurred a few times. V is TRBV11-2 and J is TRBJ1-5; D not resolved. Germline CDR1 reads SGHAT; CDR2 reads FQNNGV. V was shortened by 5 bases and J by 2 bases, with 16 bases between the two germline ends. The CDR3 has 16 amino acids. This CDR3 is CASSLLARTGNQPQHF. CDR3 in DNA: TGTGCCAGCAGCCTCCTTGCAAGGACTGGCAATCAGCCCCAGCATTTT.

This chain connects TRBV29-1 to TRBJ2-1; D not certain. The V and J ends lost 3 bases and 0 bases respectively, with 15 bases between them. The germline V gene encodes CDR1 SQVTM and CDR2 ANQGSEA. This CDR3 is 16 amino acids long. The CDR3 nucleotides are TGCAGCGTTGAGTGGGTTGGCGTGAGCTCCTACAATGAGCAGTTCTTC. This gives the protein CSVEWVGVSSYNEQFF.

Note on this clonotype: One junction end disagrees with the germline gene, perhaps due to a read error. The rearrangement uses TRBV2 and TRBJ1-2, with 7 bases fitting TRBD1. The CDR3 spans 12 residues. Germline-derived CDR1 and CDR2 are SNHLY and FYNNEI. In DNA, the CDR3 is TGTGCCAGCGGTGACAGGGTGGATGGCTACACCTTC. Translated: CASGDRVDGYTF.

This chain links TRBV20-1 with TRBJ2-7; D tentatively fits TRBD1 or TRBD2 (6 bases each). The V gene lost 7 bases and the J gene lost 7 bases, with 20 bases spanning the gap. The CDR3 runs to 13 residues. CDR1 is DFQATT and CDR2 is SNEGSKA in the germline V gene (reference sequence). In nucleotides, the CDR3 is TGCAGTGTCAGTGGGGGGCCACTGGGGGAGCAGTACTTC. The encoded protein is CSVSGGPLGEQYF.

This rearrangement joins TRBV20-1 to TRBJ2-7, with D uncertain. Germline V CDR1 and CDR2: DFQATT, SNEGSKA (reference sequence). V shed 4 bases and J shed 3 bases, with 16 bases lying between them. The CDR3 spans 14 residues. CDR3 nucleotides: TGCAGTGCTAATCTTGCTGGGGTCTTCTACGAGCAGTACTTC. Amino acids: CSANLAGVFYEQYF.